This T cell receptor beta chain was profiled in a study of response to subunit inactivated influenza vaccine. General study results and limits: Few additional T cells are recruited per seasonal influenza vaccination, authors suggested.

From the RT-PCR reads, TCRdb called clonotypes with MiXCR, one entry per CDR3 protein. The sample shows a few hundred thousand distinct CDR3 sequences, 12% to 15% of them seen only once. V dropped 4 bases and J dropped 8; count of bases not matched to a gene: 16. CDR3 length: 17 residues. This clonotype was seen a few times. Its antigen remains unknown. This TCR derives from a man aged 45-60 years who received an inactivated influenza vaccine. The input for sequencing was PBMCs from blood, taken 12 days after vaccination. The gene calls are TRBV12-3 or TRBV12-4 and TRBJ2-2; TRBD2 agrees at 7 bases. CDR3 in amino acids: CASSYSFGRERTGELFF. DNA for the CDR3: TGTGCCAGCAGTTATTCGTTTGGGCGGGAGAGAACTGGGGAGCTGTTTTTT.